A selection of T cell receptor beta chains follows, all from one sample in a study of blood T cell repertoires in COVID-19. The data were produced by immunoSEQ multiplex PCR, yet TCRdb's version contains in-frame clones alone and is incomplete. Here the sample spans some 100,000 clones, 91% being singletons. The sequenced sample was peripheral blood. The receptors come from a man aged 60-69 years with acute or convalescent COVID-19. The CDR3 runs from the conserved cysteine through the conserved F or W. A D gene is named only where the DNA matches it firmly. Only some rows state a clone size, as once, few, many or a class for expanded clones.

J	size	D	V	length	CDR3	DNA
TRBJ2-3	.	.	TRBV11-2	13	CASSLMETDTQYF	TGTGCCAGCAGCTTAATGGAGACAGATACGCAGTATTTT
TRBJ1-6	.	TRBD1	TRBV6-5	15	CASSYAGQNNSPLHF	TGTGCCAGCAGTTACGCGGGACAGAATAATTCACCCCTCCACTTT
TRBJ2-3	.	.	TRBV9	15	CASSVQVLSTDTQYF	TGTGCCAGCAGCGTACAGGTACTTAGCACAGATACGCAGTATTTT
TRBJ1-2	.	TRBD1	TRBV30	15	CAWSVDRGFNYGYTF	TGTGCCTGGAGTGTAGACAGGGGGTTTAACTATGGCTACACCTTC
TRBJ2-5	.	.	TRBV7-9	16	CASSSGSSGYQETQYF	TGTGCCAGCAGCTCCGGGTCATCAGGGTACCAAGAGACCCAGTACTTC
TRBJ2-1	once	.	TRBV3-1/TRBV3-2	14	CASSPKGLYNEQFF	TGTGCCAGCAGCCCCAAGGGACTTTACAATGAGCAGTTCTTC
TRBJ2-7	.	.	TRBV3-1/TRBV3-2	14	CASSPRLGGGEQYF	TGTGCCAGCAGCCCGAGACTAGGAGGCGGCGAGCAGTACTTC
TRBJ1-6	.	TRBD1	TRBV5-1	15	CASTRDSPNNSPLHF	TGCGCCAGCACCCGGGACAGCCCCAATAATTCACCCCTCCACTTT
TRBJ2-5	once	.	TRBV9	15	CASSVGTDYLRTQYF	TGTGCCAGCAGCGTAGGGACAGATTACCTTCGGACCCAGTACTTC
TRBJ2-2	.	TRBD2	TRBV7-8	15	CASSLAGGPAGELFF	TGTGCCAGCAGCTTAGCGGGAGGGCCCGCCGGGGAGCTGTTTTTT
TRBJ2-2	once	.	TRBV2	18	CASSEVLTGSPNTGELFF	TGTGCCAGCAGTGAAGTCCTAACAGGATCTCCGAACACCGGGGAGCTGTTTTTT
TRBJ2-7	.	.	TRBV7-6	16	CASSSGGIGAGYEQYF	TGTGCCAGCAGCTCAGGGGGAATAGGAGCGGGTTACGAGCAGTACTTC
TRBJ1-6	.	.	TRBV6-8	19	CASISVAPLVNAHNSPLHF	TGTGCCAGCATCTCCGTCGCCCCACTGGTAAATGCTCATAATTCACCCCTCCACTTT
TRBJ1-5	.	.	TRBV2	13	CASSESGDQPQHF	TGTGCCAGCAGTGAATCGGGAGATCAGCCCCAGCATTTT
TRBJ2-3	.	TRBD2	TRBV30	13	CAWGAGITDTQYF	TGTGCCTGGGGAGCGGGGATCACAGATACGCAGTATTTT
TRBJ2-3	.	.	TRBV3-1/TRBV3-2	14	CASSRGVFTDTQYF	TGTGCCAGCAGCCGGGGGGTGTTTACAGATACGCAGTATTTT
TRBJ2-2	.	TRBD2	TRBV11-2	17	CASSLVLREGLTGELFF	TGTGCCAGCAGCTTAGTGTTACGGGAGGGCCTCACCGGGGAGCTGTTTTTT
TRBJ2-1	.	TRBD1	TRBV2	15	CASSDRQGILNEQFF	TGTGCCAGCAGTGACCGACAGGGGATCCTCAATGAGCAGTTCTTC
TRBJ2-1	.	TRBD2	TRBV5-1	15	CASSFVLAVYNEQFF	TGCGCCAGCAGCTTTGTACTAGCGGTCTACAATGAGCAGTTCTTC
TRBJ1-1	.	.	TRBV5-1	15	CASSLVGRGRTEAFF	TGCGCCAGCAGCTTGGTGGGCAGGGGCCGCACTGAAGCTTTCTTT
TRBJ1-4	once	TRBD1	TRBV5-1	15	CASSYGQGQNEKLFF	TGCGCCAGCAGCTATGGACAGGGGCAAAATGAAAAACTGTTTTTT
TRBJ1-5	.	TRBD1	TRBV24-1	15	CATSDHTGVNQPQHF	TGTGCCACCAGTGACCACACAGGGGTCAATCAGCCCCAGCATTTT
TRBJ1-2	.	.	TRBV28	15	CASSSLTVPFYGYTF	TGTGCCAGCAGTTCCTTGACAGTCCCTTTTTATGGCTACACCTTC
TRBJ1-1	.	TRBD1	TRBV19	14	CASQGQSMNTEAFF	TGTGCCAGCCAGGGACAGTCCATGAACACTGAAGCTTTCTTT
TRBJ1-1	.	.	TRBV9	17	CASSVGGRVLGNTEAFF	TGTGCCAGCAGCGTAGGTGGCAGGGTGTTGGGTAACACTGAAGCTTTCTTT
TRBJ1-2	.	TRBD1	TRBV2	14	CASGQGNLNYGYTF	TGTGCCAGTGGACAGGGGAACCTCAACTATGGCTACACCTTC
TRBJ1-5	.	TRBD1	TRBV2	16	CASSDPGGLGNQPQHF	TGTGCCAGCAGTGATCCAGGGGGCCTGGGCAATCAGCCCCAGCATTTT
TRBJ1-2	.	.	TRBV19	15	CASSLLGGAGHGYTF	TGTGCCAGTAGTCTCCTCGGCGGGGCAGGTCATGGCTACACCTTC
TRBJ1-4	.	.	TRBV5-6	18	CASSLLTGHPATNEKLFF	TGTGCCAGCAGCTTACTAACGGGACACCCTGCAACTAATGAAAAACTGTTTTTT
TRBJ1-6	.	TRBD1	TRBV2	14	CASTSTGGGSPLHF	TGTGCCAGCACCAGCACAGGGGGGGGGTCACCCCTCCACTTT
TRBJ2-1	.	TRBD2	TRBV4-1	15	CASSQPGTRHNEQFF	TGCGCCAGCAGCCAACCCGGGACTAGACACAATGAGCAGTTCTTC
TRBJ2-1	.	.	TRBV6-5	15	CASRRDTLSYNEQFF	TGTGCCAGCAGGAGGGACACTCTCTCCTACAATGAGCAGTTCTTC
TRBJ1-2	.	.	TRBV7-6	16	CASSPDPLGRGYGYTF	TGTGCCAGCAGCCCCGACCCCCTGGGGCGCGGATATGGCTACACCTTC
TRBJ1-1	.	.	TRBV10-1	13	CASRGGADTEAFF	TGCGCCAGTCGGGGGGGCGCCGACACTGAAGCTTTCTTT
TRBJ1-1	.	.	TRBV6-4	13	CASSVEENTEAFF	TGTGCCAGCAGTGTGGAGGAGAACACTGAAGCTTTCTTT
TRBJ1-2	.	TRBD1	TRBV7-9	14	CASSLADRLTGYTF	TGTGCCAGCAGCTTAGCGGACAGGTTGACTGGCTACACCTTC
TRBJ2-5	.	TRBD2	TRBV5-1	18	CASSFVAGLAGGGETQYF	TGCGCCAGCAGCTTCGTGGCCGGACTAGCGGGAGGAGGGGAGACCCAGTACTTC
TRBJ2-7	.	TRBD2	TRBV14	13	CARGLADTYEQYF	TGTGCCAGGGGACTAGCGGATACCTACGAGCAGTACTTC
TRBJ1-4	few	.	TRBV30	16	CAWNRGRGPTNEKLFF	TGTGCCTGGAACCGAGGGAGGGGACCCACTAATGAAAAACTGTTTTTT
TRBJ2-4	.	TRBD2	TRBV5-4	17	CASSLRLAGVAKNIQYF	TGTGCCAGCAGCTTGAGATTAGCGGGGGTAGCCAAAAACATTCAGTACTTC
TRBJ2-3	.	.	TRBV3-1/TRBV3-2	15	CASSQARSGSDTQYF	TGTGCCAGCAGCCAAGCAAGATCAGGGTCAGATACGCAGTATTTT
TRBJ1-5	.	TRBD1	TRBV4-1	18	CASSQALGQGAPNQPQHF	TGCGCCAGCAGCCAAGCCCTTGGACAGGGGGCACCTAATCAGCCCCAGCATTTT
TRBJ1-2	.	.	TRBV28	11	CAIPDGVGYTF	TGTGCCATTCCCGACGGGGTCGGCTACACCTTC
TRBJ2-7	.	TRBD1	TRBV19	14	CASSSRDRSYEQYF	TGTGCCAGTAGTAGTAGGGACAGGAGCTACGAGCAGTACTTC
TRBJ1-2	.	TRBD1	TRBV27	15	CASSPTTGGRYGYTF	TGTGCCAGCAGTCCCACGACAGGGGGCCGTTATGGCTACACCTTC
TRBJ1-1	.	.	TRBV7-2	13	CASSLVSGTEAFF	TGTGCCAGCAGCTTGGTCTCGGGGACTGAAGCTTTCTTT